This is a list of T cell receptor beta chains from one sample in a study of beta chain features in type 1 diabetes. Data came from immunoSEQ multiplex PCR; TCRdb stores just in-frame clones and leaves some out. The sample consists of under 450,000 clones, about 15% of them appearing once. Sequenced: naive CD4+ T cells from blood. Every receptor here comes from a man aged 25 to 40 in good health. Both conserved end residues are part of each CDR3. The order of the fields is V gene, J gene, clone size, D gene, CDR3 DNA, CDR3 protein. A D gene is named only where the DNA matches it firmly. Rows give clone size only sometimes, using once, few, many, or a class for an expanded clone.

TRBV4-3	TRBJ1-2	-	TRBD1	TGCGCCAGCAGCCAACCAGGACAGGGAGGCAGCTTCTATGGCTACACCTTC	CASSQPGQGGSFYGYTF
TRBV2	TRBJ2-7	-	-	TGTGCCAGCAGTGAACTCAGGGACTCCGAGCAGTACTTC	CASSELRDSEQYF
TRBV9	TRBJ1-3	-	-	TGTGCCAGCAGCGTCGGATCTGGAAACACCATATATTTT	CASSVGSGNTIYF
TRBV29-1	TRBJ1-3	few	TRBD1	TGCAGCGGTGACAGGGACCGAGGAAACACCATATATTTT	CSGDRDRGNTIYF
TRBV10-3	TRBJ2-2	few	-	TGTGCCATCACAAGTTCATACACCGGGGAGCTGTTTTTT	CAITSSYTGELFF
TRBV19	TRBJ2-1	-	TRBD1	TGTGCCAGTCTAGGGACAGGGGCTCATGAGCAGTTCTTC	CASLGTGAHEQFF
TRBV29-1	TRBJ2-1	few	TRBD1	TGCAGCGTTGTCAGGACAGGGACCTACAATGAGCAGTTCTTC	CSVVRTGTYNEQFF
TRBV9	TRBJ2-2	few	TRBD2	TGTGCCAGCAGCGTAACCGGCGGAGTTAGCGGGAGCATTCCGCATGGGGAGCTGTTTTTT	CASSVTGGVSGSIPHGELFF
TRBV11-2	TRBJ2-1	-	TRBD2	TGTGCCAGCAGCCTTACTAGCGGGGGGACATATGAACAGTTCTTC	CASSLTSGGTYEQFF
TRBV5-1	TRBJ2-5	-	TRBD2	TGCGCCAGCAGCACCCGGACTAGCGGGGAGACCCAGTACTTC	CASSTRTSGETQYF
TRBV13	TRBJ1-3	few	TRBD1	TGTGCCAGCAGCGTAACAGGGGAAGGAAACACCATATATTTT	CASSVTGEGNTIYF
TRBV19	TRBJ2-3	few	-	TGTGCCAGTAGTATAGAGAAGCGGCGTACATCCACAGATACGCAGTATTTT	CASSIEKRRTSTDTQYF
TRBV18	TRBJ1-2	-	TRBD1	TGTGCCAGCTCATCGACAGGGAACGACTATGGCTACACCTTC	CASSSTGNDYGYTF
TRBV7-2	TRBJ2-3	-	-	TGTGCCAGCAGCTTAGAAGGTCTCTCGAAGCAGTATTTT	CASSLEGLSKQYF
TRBV18	TRBJ2-1	few	TRBD2	TGTGCCAGCTCCGGTGGGGCTAGCGGGACCTACAATGAGCAGTTCTTC	CASSGGASGTYNEQFF
TRBV6-5	TRBJ2-7	few	-	TGTGCCAGCAGTTGGTGGGGGGACAACTTCTACGAGCAGTACTTC	CASSWWGDNFYEQYF
TRBV7-9	TRBJ2-6	few	-	TGTGCCAGCAGCCTTCCCGGGGGATCTGGGGCCAACGTCCTGACTTTC	CASSLPGGSGANVLTF
TRBV6-1	TRBJ1-5	few	-	TGTGCCAGCAGTGAAGGTAGTCTGAGCAATCAGCCCCAGCATTTT	CASSEGSLSNQPQHF
TRBV4-2	TRBJ2-3	-	-	TGTGCCAGCAGCCAAGATGGGGGGGATACGCAGTATTTT	CASSQDGGDTQYF
TRBV9	TRBJ2-5	-	-	TGTGCCAGCAGCGCAACAGGGAGGGAGACCCAGTACTTC	CASSATGRETQYF
TRBV18	TRBJ2-3	few	-	TGTGCCAGCTCACCAGGCAGGGTATCGCCAGATACGCAGTATTTT	CASSPGRVSPDTQYF
TRBV6-6	TRBJ2-5	-	-	TGTGCCAGCAGTTATATCAACTTCCTCCAAGAGACCCAGTACTTC	CASSYINFLQETQYF
TRBV7-8	TRBJ2-3	few	-	TGTGCCAGCAGCTCAGCCCTGATAGCAGCAATGGATACGCAGTATTTT	CASSSALIAAMDTQYF
TRBV7-9	TRBJ1-1	-	-	TGTGCCAGCAGCTTAGTTAAAAAGAACACTGAAGCTTTCTTT	CASSLVKKNTEAFF
TRBV7-6	TRBJ1-5	-	-	TGTGCCAGCAGCCCAGCGGATCAGGGACCCCAGCATTTT	CASSPADQGPQHF
TRBV7-2	TRBJ2-3	-	-	TGTGCCAGCAGCGCAGCGGGTGTTGACACAGATACGCAGTATTTT	CASSAAGVDTDTQYF
TRBV30	TRBJ1-5	-	-	TGTGCCTGGAGTCCAATGGGGGATCAGCCCCAGCATTTT	CAWSPMGDQPQHF
TRBV15	TRBJ1-4	few	-	TGTGCCACCAGCCCCCGAAGGCATGGGGGCAATGAAAAACTGTTTTTT	CATSPRRHGGNEKLFF
TRBV7-6	TRBJ2-5	few	-	TGTGCCAGCAGCTTAGCGAGGGAGACCCAGTACTTC	CASSLARETQYF
TRBV6-1	TRBJ2-4	-	TRBD1	TGTGCCAGCAGTGGCGACAGGGTGAACATTCAGTACTTC	CASSGDRVNIQYF
TRBV2	TRBJ2-5	-	-	TGTGCCAGCAGTGGGAACGGGCTATTCCAAGAGACCCAGTACTTC	CASSGNGLFQETQYF
TRBV10-3	TRBJ2-3	few	TRBD2	TGTGCCATCATGGGACTAGCGGGAGTCGGCACAGATACGCAGTATTTT	CAIMGLAGVGTDTQYF
TRBV7-9	TRBJ2-2	few	-	TGTGCCAGCAGCTTAATTGGGGGCGCGGGCACCGGGGAGCTGTTTTTT	CASSLIGGAGTGELFF
TRBV5-1	TRBJ2-2	few	TRBD2	TGCGCCAGCAAACTAGCGGGAAACACCGGGGAGCTGTTTTTT	CASKLAGNTGELFF
TRBV29-1	TRBJ1-1	-	TRBD1	TGCAGCGTTGTGCGACAGGGGGTCGCTGAAGCTTTCTTT	CSVVRQGVAEAFF
TRBV6-5	TRBJ1-5	-	-	TGTGCCAGCAGTTACTCGGACGGATCTCGGCCCCAGCATTTT	CASSYSDGSRPQHF
TRBV7-9	TRBJ2-1	few	TRBD2	TGTGCCAGCAGCTCTAGCGGGGGATACAATGAGCAGTTCTTC	CASSSSGGYNEQFF
TRBV7-2	TRBJ2-1	-	TRBD2	TGTGCCAGCAGCCGAGCGGGGAGGGGCCACAATGAGCAGTTCTTC	CASSRAGRGHNEQFF
TRBV7-2	TRBJ2-7	-	-	TGTGCCAGCAGCTTAAGTAGCGCCTACGAGCAGTACTTC	CASSLSSAYEQYF
TRBV7-2	TRBJ2-7	-	TRBD2	TGTGCCAGCAGCTTAGGACTAGCGGGGGTGCAGTACTTC	CASSLGLAGVQYF
TRBV10-3	TRBJ1-6	few	TRBD1	TGTGCCATCCGACAGGGTGTCACCTATAATTCACCCCTCCACTTT	CAIRQGVTYNSPLHF